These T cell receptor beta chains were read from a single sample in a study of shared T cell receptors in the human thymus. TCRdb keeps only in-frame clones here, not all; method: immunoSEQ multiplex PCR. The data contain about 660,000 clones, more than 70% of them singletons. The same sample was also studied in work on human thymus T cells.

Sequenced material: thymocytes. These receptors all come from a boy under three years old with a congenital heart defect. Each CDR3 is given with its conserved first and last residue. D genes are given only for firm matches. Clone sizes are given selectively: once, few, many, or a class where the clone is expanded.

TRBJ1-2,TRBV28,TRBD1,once,CASSLGEGGEDYGYTF,TGTGCCAGCAGTTTAGGAGAAGGGGGCGAGGACTATGGCTACACCTTC
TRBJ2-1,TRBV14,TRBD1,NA,CASSGQGGEGNEQFF,TGTGCCAGCAGCGGACAGGGCGGGGAAGGCAATGAGCAGTTCTTC
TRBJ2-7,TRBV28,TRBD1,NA,CASSFGTGSSYEQYF,TGTGCCAGCAGTTTTGGGACAGGGAGCTCCTACGAGCAGTACTTC
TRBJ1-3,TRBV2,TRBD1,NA,CASSAGTESGNTIYF,TGTGCCAGCAGCGCCGGGACAGAGTCTGGAAACACCATATATTTT
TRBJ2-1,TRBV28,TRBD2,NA,CASRFAVSWQREGNEQFF,TGTGCCAGCAGATTCGCCGTAAGTTGGCAGCGGGAGGGCAATGAGCAGTTCTTC
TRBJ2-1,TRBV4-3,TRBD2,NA,CASSLAGGTHNEQFF,TGCGCCAGCAGCCTAGCGGGGGGGACCCACAATGAGCAGTTCTTC
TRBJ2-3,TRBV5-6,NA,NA,CASSPIQQSSGKHTDTQYF,TGTGCCAGCAGCCCCATTCAACAGTCCTCGGGGAAGCACACAGATACGCAGTATTTT
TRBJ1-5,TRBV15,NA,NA,CATSRAGDSNQPQHF,TGTGCCACCAGCAGAGCGGGGGATAGCAATCAGCCCCAGCATTTT
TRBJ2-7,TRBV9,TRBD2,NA,CASSPRLAGTYEQYF,TGTGCCAGCAGCCCAAGACTAGCGGGGACCTACGAGCAGTACTTC
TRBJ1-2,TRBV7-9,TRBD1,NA,CAVGGGTELLTNYGYTF,TGTGCCGTTGGTGGCGGGACAGAACTGCTAACTAACTATGGCTACACCTTC
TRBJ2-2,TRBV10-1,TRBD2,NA,CASSEISRGTTNTGELFF,TGCGCCAGCAGTGAAATTTCCCGTGGGACTACTAACACCGGGGAGCTGTTTTTT
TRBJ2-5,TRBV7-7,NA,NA,CASSQWQGGLWQETQYF,TGTGCTAGCAGCCAGTGGCAGGGAGGACTATGGCAAGAGACCCAGTACTTC
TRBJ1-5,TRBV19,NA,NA,CASQQLKQGYSNQPQHF,TGTGCCAGTCAGCAGTTAAAACAGGGTTATAGCAATCAGCCCCAGCATTTT
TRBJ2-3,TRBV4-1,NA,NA,CASSQYRGGVAQYF,TGCGCCAGCAGCCAATACAGGGGGGGAGTAGCGCAGTATTTT
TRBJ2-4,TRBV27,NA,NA,CASSAGPGDIQYF,TGTGCCAGCAGTGCGGGCCCCGGGGACATTCAGTACTTC
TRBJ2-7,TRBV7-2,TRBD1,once,CASSSTTGRSSYEQYF,TGTGCCAGCAGCTCAACGACAGGGAGAAGCTCCTACGAGCAGTACTTC
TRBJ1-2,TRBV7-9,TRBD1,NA,CASSWTDRGPYFYGYTF,TGTGCCAGCAGCTGGACTGACAGGGGGCCTTACTTCTATGGCTACACCTTC
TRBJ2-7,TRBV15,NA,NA,CATSRTRQDTYEQYF,TGTGCCACCAGCAGAACCCGACAGGACACCTACGAGCAGTACTTC
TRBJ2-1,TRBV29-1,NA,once,CSGGTAEQFF,TGCAGCGGCGGGACAGCGGAGCAGTTCTTC
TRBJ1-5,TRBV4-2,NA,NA,CASSQDSTPGVGNQPQHF,TGTGCCAGCAGCCAAGATAGTACACCAGGGGTGGGCAATCAGCCCCAGCATTTT
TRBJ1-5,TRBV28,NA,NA,CASRRGRGGNQPQHF,TGTGCCAGCAGACGAGGGAGGGGGGGCAATCAGCCCCAGCATTTT
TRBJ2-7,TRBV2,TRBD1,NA,CASSGMGQGPHEQYF,TGTGCCAGCAGTGGTATGGGACAGGGGCCCCACGAGCAGTACTTC
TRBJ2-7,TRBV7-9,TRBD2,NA,CASSLGGLGRESSYEQYF,TGTGCCAGCAGCTTAGGGGGACTTGGGCGGGAGAGTTCCTACGAGCAGTACTTC
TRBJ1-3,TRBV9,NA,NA,CASSPLGAAGFSGNTIYF,TGTGCCAGCAGCCCCCTGGGGGCCGCGGGTTTTTCTGGAAACACCATATATTTT
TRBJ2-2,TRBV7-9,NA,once,CASSFLGRSGLNTGELFF,TGTGCCAGCAGCTTTTTGGGGCGGTCGGGTCTCAACACCGGGGAGCTGTTTTTT
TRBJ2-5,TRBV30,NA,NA,CAWSDLSQETQYF,TGTGCCTGGAGTGATCTGAGCCAAGAGACCCAGTACTTC
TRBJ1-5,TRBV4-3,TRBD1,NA,CASSQDPSTGKGDQPQHF,TGCGCCAGCAGCCAGGATCCCTCGACAGGGAAGGGGGATCAGCCCCAGCATTTT
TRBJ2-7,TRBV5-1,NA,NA,CASSLATDPERYEQYF,TGCGCCAGCAGCTTGGCTACAGACCCGGAAAGATACGAGCAGTACTTC
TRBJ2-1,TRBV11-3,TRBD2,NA,CASSLGTSGYNEQFF,TGTGCCAGCAGCTTAGGGACTAGCGGCTACAATGAGCAGTTCTTC
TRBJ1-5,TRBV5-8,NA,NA,CASSLRNHRWQHQPQHF,TGTGCCAGCAGCTTGAGAAACCACAGGTGGCAGCATCAGCCCCAGCATTTT
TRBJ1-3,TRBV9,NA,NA,CASSVEWQGVDGNTIYF,TGTGCCAGCAGCGTAGAGTGGCAGGGCGTGGATGGAAACACCATATATTTT
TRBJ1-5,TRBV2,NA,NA,CASDANPVDRQDQPQHF,TGTGCCAGTGATGCGAACCCTGTTGACAGGCAAGATCAGCCCCAGCATTTT
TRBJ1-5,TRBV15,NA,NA,CATSRVRLPRQAQPQHF,TGTGCCACCAGCAGAGTTCGCTTACCACGACAGGCTCAGCCCCAGCATTTT
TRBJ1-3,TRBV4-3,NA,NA,CASSQARTAYSGNTIYF,TGCGCCAGCAGCCAAGCCCGGACAGCCTACTCTGGAAACACCATATATTTT
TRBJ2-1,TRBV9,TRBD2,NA,CASSLRWTSGRLSEQFF,TGTGCCAGCAGCCTGAGGTGGACTAGCGGGAGGTTAAGTGAGCAGTTCTTC
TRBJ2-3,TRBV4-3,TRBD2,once,CASSPVFPGLAGARGTDTQYF,TGCGCCAGCAGCCCCGTCTTTCCGGGACTAGCGGGAGCAAGGGGCACAGATACGCAGTATTTT
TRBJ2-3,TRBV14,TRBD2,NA,CASSQSGRLTDTQYF,TGTGCCAGCAGCCAAAGCGGGAGGTTGACAGATACGCAGTATTTT
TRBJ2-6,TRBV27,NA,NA,CASSPLISGANVLTF,TGTGCCAGCAGTCCCTTAATCTCTGGGGCCAACGTCCTGACTTTC
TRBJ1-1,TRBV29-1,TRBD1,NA,CSVEDLSGQGMNTEAFF,TGCAGCGTTGAAGATCTTAGTGGACAGGGGATGAACACTGAAGCTTTCTTT
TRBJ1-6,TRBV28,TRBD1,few,CASIPLGQGVTLDNSPLHF,TGTGCCAGCATCCCTTTAGGACAGGGCGTAACATTGGATAATTCACCCCTCCACTTT
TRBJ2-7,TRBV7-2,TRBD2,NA,CASSYTGGEGYEQYF,TGTGCCAGCAGCTATACGGGGGGAGAAGGCTACGAGCAGTACTTC
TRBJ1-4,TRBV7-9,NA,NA,CASRDEGAETEKLFF,TGTGCCAGCAGGGATGAAGGGGCTGAGACGGAAAAACTGTTTTTT
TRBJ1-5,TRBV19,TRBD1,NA,CASSKIVQGPLNQPQHF,TGTGCCAGTAGTAAGATTGTACAGGGGCCCCTCAATCAGCCCCAGCATTTT
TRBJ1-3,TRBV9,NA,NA,CASTRSGNTIYF,TGTGCCAGCACCCGTTCTGGAAACACCATATATTTT
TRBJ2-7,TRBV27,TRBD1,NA,CASSFIGQVKYEQYF,TGTGCCAGCAGTTTTATCGGACAGGTGAAATACGAGCAGTACTTC
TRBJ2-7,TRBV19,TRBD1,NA,CASSSQGTGLFYEQYF,TGTGCCAGTAGTTCCCAGGGGACAGGGTTGTTTTACGAGCAGTACTTC
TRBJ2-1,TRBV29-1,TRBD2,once,CSVDRSAGGGVNEQFF,TGCAGCGTTGATCGTTCAGCGGGAGGGGGGGTTAATGAGCAGTTCTTC
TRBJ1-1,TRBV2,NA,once,CASSEVGGGDTEAFF,TGTGCCAGCAGTGAAGTCGGCGGGGGCGACACTGAAGCTTTCTTT
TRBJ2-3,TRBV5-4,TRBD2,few,CASSLSLAGDWGPDTQYF,TGTGCCAGCAGCTTGTCACTAGCGGGAGATTGGGGTCCAGATACGCAGTATTTT
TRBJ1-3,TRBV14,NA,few,CASSPTGNTIYF,TGTGCCAGCAGCCCTACTGGAAACACCATATATTTT
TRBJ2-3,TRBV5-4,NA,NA,CASSDRRGAADTQYF,TGTGCCAGCAGCGACCGGAGGGGAGCTGCAGATACGCAGTATTTT
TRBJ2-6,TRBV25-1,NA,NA,CASSNEPDSSSGANVLTF,TGTGCCAGCAGTAACGAGCCGGACAGTAGCTCTGGGGCCAACGTCCTGACTTTC
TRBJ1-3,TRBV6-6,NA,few,CASSYHDFIYF,TGTGCCAGCAGTTACCACGACTTCATATATTTT
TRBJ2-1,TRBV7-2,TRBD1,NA,CASSLEYNRGPYNEQFF,TGTGCCAGCAGCCTAGAATATAACAGGGGTCCCTACAATGAGCAGTTCTTC
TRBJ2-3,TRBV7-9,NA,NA,CASSPRVADRTDTQYF,TGTGCCAGCAGCCCCAGGGTAGCGGATCGCACAGATACGCAGTATTTT
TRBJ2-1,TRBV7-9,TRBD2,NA,CASSLQRGGYNEQFF,TGTGCCAGCAGCTTACAGCGGGGGGGATACAATGAGCAGTTCTTC
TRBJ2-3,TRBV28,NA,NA,CASTLFAGDTQYF,TGTGCCAGCACCCTTTTCGCGGGGGATACGCAGTATTTT
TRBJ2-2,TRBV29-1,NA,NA,CSAQQITGELFF,TGCAGCGCCCAACAGATCACCGGGGAGCTGTTTTTT
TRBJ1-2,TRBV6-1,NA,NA,CASSDHEQESVWGYTF,TGTGCCAGCAGTGATCACGAACAGGAGAGTGTATGGGGCTACACCTTC